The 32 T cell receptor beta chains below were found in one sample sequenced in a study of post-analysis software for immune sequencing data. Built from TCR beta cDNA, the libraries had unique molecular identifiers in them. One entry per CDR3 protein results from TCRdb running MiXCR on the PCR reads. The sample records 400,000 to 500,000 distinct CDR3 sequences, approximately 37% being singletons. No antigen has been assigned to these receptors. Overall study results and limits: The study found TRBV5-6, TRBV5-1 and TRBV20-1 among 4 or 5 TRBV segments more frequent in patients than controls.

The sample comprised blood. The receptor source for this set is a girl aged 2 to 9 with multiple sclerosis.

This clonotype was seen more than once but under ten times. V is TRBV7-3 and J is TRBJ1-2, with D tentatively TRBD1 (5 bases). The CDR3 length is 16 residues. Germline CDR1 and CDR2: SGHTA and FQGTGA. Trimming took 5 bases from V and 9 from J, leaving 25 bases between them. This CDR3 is CASSPIPGTGFGSYTF. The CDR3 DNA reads TGTGCCAGCAGCCCAATTCCCGGGACTGGGTTTGGAAGCTACACCTTC.

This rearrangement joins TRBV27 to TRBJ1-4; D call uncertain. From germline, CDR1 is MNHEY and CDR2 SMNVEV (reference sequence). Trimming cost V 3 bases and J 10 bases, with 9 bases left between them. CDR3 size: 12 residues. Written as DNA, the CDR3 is TGTGCCAGCAGTTTGGGTCCGGGAAAACTGTTTTTT. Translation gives CASSLGPGKLFF.

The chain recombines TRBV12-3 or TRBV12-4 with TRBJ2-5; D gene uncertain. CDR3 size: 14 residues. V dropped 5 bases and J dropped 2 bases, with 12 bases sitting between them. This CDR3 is CASSDTKLQETQYF. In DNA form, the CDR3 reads TGTGCCAGCAGTGATACCAAGCTTCAAGAGACCCAGTACTTC.

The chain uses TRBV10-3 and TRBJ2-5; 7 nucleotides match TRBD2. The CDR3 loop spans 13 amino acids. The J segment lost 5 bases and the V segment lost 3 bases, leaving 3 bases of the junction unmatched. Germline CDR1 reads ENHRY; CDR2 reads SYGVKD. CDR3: CAISDGRDETQYF. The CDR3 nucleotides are TGTGCCATCAGTGATGGGAGGGACGAGACCCAGTACTTC.

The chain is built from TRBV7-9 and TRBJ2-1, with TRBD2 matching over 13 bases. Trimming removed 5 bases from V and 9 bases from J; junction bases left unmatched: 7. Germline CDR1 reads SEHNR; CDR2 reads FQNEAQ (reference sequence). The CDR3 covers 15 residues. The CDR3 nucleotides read TGTGCCAGCAGCCTACTAGCGGGAGGGCCAGGTGAGCAGTTCTTC. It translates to CASSLLAGGPGEQFF.

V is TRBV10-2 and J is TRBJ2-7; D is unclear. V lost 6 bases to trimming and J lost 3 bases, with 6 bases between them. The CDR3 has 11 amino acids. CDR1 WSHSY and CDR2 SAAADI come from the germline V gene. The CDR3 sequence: CASRAFYEQYF. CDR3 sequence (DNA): TGCGCCAGCAGGGCCTTCTACGAGCAGTACTTC.

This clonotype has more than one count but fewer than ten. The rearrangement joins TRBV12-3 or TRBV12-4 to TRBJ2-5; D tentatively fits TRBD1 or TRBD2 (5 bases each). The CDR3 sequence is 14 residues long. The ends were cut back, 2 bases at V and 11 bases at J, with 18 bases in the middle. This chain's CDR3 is CASSLYEGTGEQYF. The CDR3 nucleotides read TGTGCCAGCAGTTTATATGAGGGCACAGGAGAGCAGTACTTC.

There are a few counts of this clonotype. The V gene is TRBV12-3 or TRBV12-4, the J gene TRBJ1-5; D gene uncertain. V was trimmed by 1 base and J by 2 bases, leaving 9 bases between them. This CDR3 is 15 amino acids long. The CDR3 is CASSLGGMGNQPQHF. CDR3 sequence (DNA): TGTGCCAGCAGTTTAGGCGGCATGGGCAATCAGCCCCAGCATTTT.

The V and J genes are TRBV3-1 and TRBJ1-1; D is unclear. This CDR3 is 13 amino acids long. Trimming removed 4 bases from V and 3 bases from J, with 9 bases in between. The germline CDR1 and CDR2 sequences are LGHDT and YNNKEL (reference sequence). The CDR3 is CASSLNGHTEAFF. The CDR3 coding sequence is TGTGCCAGCAGCCTCAATGGGCACACTGAAGCTTTCTTT.

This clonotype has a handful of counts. The CDR3 protein is CSASPDQGAGEQYF. In nucleotides, the CDR3 is TGCAGTGCTAGCCCAGACCAGGGCGCGGGCGAGCAGTACTTC. V gene TRBV20-1 combines with J gene TRBJ2-7, with D perhaps matching TRBD1 or TRBD2 (5 bases each). This CDR3 has 14 amino acids. V lost 3 bases and J lost 6, with 18 bases in between. Per germline, CDR1 DFQATT and CDR2 SNEGSKA (reference sequence).

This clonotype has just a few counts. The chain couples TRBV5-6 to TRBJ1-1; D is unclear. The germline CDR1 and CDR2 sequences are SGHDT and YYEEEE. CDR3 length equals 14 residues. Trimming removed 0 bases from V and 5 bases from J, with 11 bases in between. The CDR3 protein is CASSLAGRRTEAFF. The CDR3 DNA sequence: TGTGCCAGCAGCTTGGCCGGTCGTCGTACTGAAGCTTTCTTT.

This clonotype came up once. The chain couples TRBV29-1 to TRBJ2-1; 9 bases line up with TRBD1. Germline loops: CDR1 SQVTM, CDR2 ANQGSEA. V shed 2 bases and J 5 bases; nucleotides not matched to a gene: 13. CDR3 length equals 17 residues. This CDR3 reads CSVEPHRGTGYDNEQFF. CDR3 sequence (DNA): TGCAGCGTTGAACCTCACCGGGGGACAGGGTATGACAATGAGCAGTTCTTC.

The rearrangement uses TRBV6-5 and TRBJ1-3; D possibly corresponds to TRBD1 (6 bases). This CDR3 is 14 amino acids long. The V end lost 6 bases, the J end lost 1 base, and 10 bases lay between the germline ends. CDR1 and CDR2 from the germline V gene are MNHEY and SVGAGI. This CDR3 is CASSQRGSGNTIYF. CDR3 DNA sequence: TGTGCCAGCAGCCAAAGGGGGTCTGGAAACACCATATATTTT.

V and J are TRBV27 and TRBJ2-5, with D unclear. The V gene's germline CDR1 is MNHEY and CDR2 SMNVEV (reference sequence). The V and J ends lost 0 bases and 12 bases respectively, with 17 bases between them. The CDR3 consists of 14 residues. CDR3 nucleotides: TGTGCCAGCAGTTTATCCTCTGGGCTCCAGCAGGAGTACTTC. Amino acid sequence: CASSLSSGLQQEYF.

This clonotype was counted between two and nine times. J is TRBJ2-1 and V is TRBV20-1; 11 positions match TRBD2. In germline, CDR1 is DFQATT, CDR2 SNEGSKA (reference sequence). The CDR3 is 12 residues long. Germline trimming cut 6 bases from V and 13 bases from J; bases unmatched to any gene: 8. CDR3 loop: CSASHGTSGQFF. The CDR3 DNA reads TGCAGTGCGTCTCACGGGACTAGCGGACAGTTCTTC.

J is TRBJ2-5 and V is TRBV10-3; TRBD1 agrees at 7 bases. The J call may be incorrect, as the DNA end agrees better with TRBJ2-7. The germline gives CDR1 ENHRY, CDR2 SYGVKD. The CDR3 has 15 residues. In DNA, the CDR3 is TGTGCCATCAGTGAGAGGGACAGTCCCCCTTACGAGCAGTACTTC. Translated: CAISERDSPPYEQYF.

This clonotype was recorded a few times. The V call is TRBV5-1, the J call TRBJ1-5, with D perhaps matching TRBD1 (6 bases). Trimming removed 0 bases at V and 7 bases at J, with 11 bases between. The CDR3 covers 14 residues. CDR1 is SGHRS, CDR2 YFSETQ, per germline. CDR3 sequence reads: CASSLGQENQPQHF. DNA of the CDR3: TGCGCCAGCAGCTTGGGACAGGAAAACCAGCCCCAGCATTTT.

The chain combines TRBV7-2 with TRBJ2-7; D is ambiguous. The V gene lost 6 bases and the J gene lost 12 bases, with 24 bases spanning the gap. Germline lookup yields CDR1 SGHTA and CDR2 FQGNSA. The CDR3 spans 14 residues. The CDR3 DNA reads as TGTGCCAGCAGTCCCAGTGGGCCACAAGAGACCCGGTACTTC. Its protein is CASSPSGPQETRYF. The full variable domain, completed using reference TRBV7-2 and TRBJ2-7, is GAGVSQSPSNKVTEKGKDVELRCDPISGHTALYWYRQSLGQGLEFLIYFQGNSAPDKSGLPSDRFSAERTGGSVSTLTIQRTQQEDSAVYLCASSPSGPQETRYFGPGTRLTVT.

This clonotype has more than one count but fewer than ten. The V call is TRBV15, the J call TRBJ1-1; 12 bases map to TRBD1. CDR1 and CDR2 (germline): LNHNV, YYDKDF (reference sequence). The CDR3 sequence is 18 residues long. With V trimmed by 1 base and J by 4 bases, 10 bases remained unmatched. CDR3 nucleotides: TGTGCCACCAGCAGAGGGGGGGACAGGGGGCCGACTACCACTGAAGCTTTCTTT. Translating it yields CATSRGGDRGPTTTEAFF.

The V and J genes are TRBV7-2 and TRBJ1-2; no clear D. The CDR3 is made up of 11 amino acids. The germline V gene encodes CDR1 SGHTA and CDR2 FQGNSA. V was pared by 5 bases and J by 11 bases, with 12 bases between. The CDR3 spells CASSPQPTYTF. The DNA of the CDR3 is TGTGCCAGCAGCCCCCAGCCCACATACACCTTC.

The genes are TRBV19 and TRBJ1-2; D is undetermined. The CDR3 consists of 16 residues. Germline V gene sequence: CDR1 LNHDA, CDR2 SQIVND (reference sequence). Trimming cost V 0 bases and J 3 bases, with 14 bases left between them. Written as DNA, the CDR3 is TGTGCCAGTAGTATAGAACCTTCGGGGAATGACTATGGCTACACCTTC. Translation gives CASSIEPSGNDYGYTF. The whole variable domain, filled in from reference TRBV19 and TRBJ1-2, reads DGGITQSPKYLFRKEGQNVTLSCEQNLNHDAMYWYRQDPGQGLRLIYYSQIVNDFQKGDIAEGYSVSREKKESFPLTVTSAQKNPTAFYLCASSIEPSGNDYGYTFGSGTRLTVV.

CDR3 amino acids: CATTTGATNEKLFF. The CDR3 nucleotides are TGTGCCACCACTACAGGTGCAACTAATGAAAAACTGTTTTTT. V is TRBV15 and J is TRBJ1-4, with D perhaps matching TRBD1 (5 bases). Germline CDR1 is LNHNV and CDR2 is YYDKDF (reference sequence). The CDR3 consists of 14 residues. The ends were cut back, 7 bases at V and 0 bases at J, with 9 bases in the middle.

The CDR3 region is CATVLGINYGYTF. The CDR3 bases are TGTGCCACAGTACTCGGAATTAACTATGGCTACACCTTC. The J gene is TRBJ1-2, the V gene TRBV10-3; D is unclear. This CDR3 is built from 13 residues. Trimming cost V 10 bases and J 1 base, with 13 bases left between them. The V gene's germline CDR1 is ENHRY and CDR2 SYGVKD.

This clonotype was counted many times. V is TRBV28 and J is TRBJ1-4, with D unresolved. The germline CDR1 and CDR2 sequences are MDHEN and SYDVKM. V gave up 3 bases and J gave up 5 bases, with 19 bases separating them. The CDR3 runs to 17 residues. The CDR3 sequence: CASSFERSHPLNEKLFF. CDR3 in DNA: TGTGCCAGCAGTTTCGAGCGGTCGCACCCGCTCAATGAAAAACTGTTTTTT.

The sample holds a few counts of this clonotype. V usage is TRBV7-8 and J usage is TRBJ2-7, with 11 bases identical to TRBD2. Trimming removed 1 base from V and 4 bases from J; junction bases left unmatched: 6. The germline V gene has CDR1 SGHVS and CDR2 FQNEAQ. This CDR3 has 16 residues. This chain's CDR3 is CASSLVFPSGGYEQYF. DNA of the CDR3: TGTGCCAGCAGCTTAGTATTCCCTAGCGGGGGGTACGAGCAGTACTTC.

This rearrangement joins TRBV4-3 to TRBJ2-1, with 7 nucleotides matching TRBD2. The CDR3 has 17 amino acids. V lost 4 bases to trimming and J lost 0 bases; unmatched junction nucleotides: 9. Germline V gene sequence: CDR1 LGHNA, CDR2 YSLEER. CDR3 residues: CASSPFSAGPSYNEQFF. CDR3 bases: TGCGCCAGCAGCCCCTTCTCAGCGGGACCCTCCTACAATGAGCAGTTCTTC.

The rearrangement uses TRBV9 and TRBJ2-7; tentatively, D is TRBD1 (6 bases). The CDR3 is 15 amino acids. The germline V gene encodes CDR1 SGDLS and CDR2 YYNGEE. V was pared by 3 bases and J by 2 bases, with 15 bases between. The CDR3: CASSAGGGYPYEQYF. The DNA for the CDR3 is TGTGCCAGCAGCGCTGGGGGCGGGTACCCCTACGAGCAGTACTTC.

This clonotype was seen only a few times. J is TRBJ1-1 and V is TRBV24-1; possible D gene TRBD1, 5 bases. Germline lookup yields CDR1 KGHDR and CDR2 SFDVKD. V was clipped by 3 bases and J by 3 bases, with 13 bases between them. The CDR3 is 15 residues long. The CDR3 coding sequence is TGTGCCACCAGTGATGGCGCCGACAGAGACACTGAAGCTTTCTTT. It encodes CATSDGADRDTEAFF.

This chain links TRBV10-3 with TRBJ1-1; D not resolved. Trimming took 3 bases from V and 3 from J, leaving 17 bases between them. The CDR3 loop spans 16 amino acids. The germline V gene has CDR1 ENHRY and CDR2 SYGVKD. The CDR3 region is CAISEQKPFTHTEAFF. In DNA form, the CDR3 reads TGTGCCATCAGTGAACAGAAACCCTTCACACACACTGAAGCTTTCTTT.

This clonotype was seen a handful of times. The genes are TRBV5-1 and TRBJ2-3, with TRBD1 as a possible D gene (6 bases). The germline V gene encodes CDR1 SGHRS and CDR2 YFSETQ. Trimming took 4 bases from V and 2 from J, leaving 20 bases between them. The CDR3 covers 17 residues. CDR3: CASSLGTPQIFTDTQYF. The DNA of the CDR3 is TGCGCCAGCAGCCTGGGGACACCCCAAATCTTCACAGATACGCAGTATTTT.

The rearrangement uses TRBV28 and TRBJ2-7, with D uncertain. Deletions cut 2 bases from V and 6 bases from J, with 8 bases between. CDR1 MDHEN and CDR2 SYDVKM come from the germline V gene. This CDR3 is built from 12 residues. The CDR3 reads CASSLEQLEQYF. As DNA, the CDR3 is TGTGCCAGCAGTTTAGAGCAGCTCGAGCAGTACTTC. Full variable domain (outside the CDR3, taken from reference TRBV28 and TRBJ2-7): DVKVTQSSRYLVKRTGEKVFLECVQDMDHENMFWYRQDPGLGLRLIYFSYDVKMKEKGDIPEGYSVSREKKERFSLILESASTNQTSMYLCASSLEQLEQYFGPGTRLTVT.

CDR3 protein: CASSRGQGYGYTF. In nucleotides, the CDR3 is TGTGCCAGCAGTCGGGGACAGGGTTATGGCTACACCTTC. The chain recombines TRBV28 with TRBJ1-2, with 9 nucleotides matching TRBD1. The CDR3 covers 13 residues. The J segment lost 5 bases and the V segment lost 5 bases, leaving 3 bases of the junction unmatched. Germline V gene lookup returns CDR1 MDHEN and CDR2 SYDVKM.